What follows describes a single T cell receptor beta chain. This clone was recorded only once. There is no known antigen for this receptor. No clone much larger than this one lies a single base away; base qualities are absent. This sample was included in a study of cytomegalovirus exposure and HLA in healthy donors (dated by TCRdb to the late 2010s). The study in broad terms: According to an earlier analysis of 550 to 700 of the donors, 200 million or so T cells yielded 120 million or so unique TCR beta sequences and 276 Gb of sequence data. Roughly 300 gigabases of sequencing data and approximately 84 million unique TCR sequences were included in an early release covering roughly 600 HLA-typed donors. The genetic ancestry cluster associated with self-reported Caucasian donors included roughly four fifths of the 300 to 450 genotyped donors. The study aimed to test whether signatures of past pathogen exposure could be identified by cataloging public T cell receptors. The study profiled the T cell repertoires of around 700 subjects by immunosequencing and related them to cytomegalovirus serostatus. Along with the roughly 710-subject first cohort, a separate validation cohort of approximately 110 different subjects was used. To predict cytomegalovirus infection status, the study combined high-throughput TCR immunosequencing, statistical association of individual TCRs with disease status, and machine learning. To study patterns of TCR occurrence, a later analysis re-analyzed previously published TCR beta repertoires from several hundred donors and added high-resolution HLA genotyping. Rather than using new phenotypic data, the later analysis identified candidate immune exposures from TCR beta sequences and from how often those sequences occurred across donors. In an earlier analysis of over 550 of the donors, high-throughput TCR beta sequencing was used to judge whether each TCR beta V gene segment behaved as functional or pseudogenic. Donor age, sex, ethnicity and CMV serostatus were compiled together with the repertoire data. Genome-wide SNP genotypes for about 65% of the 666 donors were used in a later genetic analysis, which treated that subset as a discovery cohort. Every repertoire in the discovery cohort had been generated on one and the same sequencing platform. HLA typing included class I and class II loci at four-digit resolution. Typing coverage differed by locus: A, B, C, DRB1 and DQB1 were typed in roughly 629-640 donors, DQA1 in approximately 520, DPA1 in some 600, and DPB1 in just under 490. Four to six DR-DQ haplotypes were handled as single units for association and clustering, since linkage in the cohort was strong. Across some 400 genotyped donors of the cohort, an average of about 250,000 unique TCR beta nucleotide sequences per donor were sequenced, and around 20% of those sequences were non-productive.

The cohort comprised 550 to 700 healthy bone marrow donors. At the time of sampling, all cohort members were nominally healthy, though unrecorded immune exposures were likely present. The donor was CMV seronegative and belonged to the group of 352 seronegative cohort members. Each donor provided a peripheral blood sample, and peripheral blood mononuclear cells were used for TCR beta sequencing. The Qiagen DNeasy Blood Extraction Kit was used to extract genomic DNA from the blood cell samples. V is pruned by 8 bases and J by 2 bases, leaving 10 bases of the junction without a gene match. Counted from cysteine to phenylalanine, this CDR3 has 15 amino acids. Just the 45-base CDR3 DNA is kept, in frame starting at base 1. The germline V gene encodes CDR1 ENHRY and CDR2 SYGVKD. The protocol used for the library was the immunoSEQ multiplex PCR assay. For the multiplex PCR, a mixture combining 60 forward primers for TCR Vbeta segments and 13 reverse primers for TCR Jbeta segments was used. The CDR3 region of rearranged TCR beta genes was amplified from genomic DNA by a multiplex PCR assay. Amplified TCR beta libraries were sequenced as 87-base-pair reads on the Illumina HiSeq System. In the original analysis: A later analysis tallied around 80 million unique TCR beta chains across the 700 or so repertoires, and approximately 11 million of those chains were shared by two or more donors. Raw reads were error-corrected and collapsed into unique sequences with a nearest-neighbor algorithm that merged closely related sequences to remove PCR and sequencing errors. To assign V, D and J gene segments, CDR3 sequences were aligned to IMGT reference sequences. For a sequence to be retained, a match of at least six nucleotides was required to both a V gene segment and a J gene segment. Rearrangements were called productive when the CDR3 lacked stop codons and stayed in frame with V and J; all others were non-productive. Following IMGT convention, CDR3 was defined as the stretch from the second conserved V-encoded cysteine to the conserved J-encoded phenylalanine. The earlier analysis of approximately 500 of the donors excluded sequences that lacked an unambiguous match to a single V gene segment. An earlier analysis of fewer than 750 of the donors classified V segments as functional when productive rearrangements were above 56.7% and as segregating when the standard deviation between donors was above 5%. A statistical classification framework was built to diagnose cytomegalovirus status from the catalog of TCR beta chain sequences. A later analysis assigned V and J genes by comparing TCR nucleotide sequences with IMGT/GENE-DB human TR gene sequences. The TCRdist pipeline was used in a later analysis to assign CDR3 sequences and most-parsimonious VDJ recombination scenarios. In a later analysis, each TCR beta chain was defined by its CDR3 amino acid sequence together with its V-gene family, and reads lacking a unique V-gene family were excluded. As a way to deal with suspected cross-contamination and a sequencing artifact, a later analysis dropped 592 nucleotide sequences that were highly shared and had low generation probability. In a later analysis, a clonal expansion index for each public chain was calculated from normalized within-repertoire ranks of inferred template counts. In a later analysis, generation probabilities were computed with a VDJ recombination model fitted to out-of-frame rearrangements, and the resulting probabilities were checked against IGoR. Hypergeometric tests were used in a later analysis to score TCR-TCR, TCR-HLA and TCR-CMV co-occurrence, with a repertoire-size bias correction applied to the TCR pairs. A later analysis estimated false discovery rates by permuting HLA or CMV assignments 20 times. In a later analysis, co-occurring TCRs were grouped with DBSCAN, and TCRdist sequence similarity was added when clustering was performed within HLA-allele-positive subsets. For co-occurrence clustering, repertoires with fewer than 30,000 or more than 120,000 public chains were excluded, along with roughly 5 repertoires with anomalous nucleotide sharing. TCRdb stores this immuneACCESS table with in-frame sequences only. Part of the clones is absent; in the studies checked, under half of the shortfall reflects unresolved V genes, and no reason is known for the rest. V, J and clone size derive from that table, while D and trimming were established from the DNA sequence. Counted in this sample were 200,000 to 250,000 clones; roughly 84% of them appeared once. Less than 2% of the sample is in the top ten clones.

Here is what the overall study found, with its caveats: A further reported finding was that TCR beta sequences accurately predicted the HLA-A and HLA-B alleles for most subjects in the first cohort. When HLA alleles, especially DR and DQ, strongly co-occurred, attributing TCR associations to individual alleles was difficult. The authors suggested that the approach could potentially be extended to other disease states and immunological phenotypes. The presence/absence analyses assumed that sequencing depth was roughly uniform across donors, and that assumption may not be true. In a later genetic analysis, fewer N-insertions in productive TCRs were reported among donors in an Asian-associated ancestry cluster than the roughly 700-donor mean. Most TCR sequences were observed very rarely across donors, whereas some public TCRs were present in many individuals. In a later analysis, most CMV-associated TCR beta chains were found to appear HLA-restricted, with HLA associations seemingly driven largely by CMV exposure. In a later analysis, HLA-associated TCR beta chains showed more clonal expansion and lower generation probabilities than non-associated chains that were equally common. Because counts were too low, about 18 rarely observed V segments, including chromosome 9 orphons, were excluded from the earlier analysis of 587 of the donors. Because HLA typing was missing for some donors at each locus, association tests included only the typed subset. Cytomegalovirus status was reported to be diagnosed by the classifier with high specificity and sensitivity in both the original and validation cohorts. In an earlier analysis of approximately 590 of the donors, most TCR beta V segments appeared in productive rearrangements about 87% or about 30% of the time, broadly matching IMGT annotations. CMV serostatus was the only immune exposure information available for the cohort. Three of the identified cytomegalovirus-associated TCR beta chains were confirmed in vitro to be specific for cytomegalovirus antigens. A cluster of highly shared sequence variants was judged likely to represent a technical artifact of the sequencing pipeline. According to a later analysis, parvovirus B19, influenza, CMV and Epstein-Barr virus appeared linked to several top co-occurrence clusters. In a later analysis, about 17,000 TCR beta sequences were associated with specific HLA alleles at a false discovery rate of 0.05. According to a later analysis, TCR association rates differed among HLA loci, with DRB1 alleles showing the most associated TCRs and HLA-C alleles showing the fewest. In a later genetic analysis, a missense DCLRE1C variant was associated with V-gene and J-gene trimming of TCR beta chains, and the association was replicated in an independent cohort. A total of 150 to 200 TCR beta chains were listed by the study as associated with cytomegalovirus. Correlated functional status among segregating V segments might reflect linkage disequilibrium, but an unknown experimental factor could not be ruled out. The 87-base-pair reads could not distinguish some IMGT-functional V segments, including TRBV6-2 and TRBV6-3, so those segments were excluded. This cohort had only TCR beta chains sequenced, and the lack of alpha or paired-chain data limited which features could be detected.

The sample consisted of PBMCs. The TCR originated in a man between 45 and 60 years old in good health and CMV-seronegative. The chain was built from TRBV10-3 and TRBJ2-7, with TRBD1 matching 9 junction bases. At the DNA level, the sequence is TGTGCCATCGGACAGGGGTTGTTAATGACCTACGAGCAGTACTTC. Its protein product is CAIGQGLLMTYEQYF.